Below, one T cell receptor beta chain is given with its context. What it recognizes is unknown. This sample stems from a study of OX40 agonist ivuxolimab in advanced cancers. Looking at the study overall: The treatment was a fully human IgG2 OX40 agonist, ivuxolimab. Three patients got partial responses; one had hepatocellular carcinoma and two had cutaneous melanoma. The mean age was approximately 60 years, ranging from about 20 to 79, with roughly four fifths of participants male. Points from the study as a whole: Clonal expansion by week 6 occurred in CD4+ and CD8+ blood T cells (at 0.1 to 3.0 mg/kg).

Data came from immunoSEQ multiplex PCR; TCRdb stores just in-frame clones and leaves some out. The profile shows around 62,000 clones, around 84% of them singletons. V lost 0 bases and J 3 bases, leaving 10 bases between the germline ends. The V gene's germline CDR1 is SGDLS and CDR2 YYNGEE. This CDR3 has 15 residues. The sample consisted of CD4+ or CD8+ T cells sorted from blood, taken in a trial of the OX40 agonist ivuxolimab. The V gene is TRBV9, the J gene TRBJ1-5; D is possibly TRBD1 (5 bases). The receptor was isolated from an adult with an advanced solid tumor such as melanoma, head and neck, liver or kidney cancer. The CDR3 nucleotides read TGTGCCAGCAGCGTAGACGCCAGGGTCAATCAGCCCCAGCATTTT. Translated: CASSVDARVNQPQHF.